Listed below are T cell receptor beta chains from one sample, sequenced in a study of regulatory T cells in long-lasting Graves disease. TCRdb recomputed calls from the multiplex PCR reads with MiXCR, one row per CDR3 protein. The sample yields around 480,000 distinct CDR3 sequences, roughly 17% seen once. Separately, the same data were catalogued under a study of T cells in Graves' hyperthyroidism and ophthalmopathy.

Sample: peripheral blood mononuclear cells (PBMCs), taken at new diagnosis, from a patient treated with antithyroid drugs. These receptors came from a man aged 35 to 55 with Graves disease. CDR3s leave out the opening cysteine and the closing phenylalanine or tryptophan. The order of the fields is J gene, V gene, CDR3 protein.

J gene: TRBJ2-7
V gene: TRBV12-3/TRBV12-4
CDR3 protein: ASKKRESSYEQY

J gene: TRBJ1-1
V gene: TRBV12-3/TRBV12-4
CDR3 protein: ASSPLTVNTEAF

J gene: TRBJ2-1
V gene: TRBV24-1
CDR3 protein: ATSDFGQGGEQF

J gene: TRBJ2-3
V gene: TRBV6-1
CDR3 protein: ASSTTSGVDTQY

J gene: TRBJ1-4
V gene: TRBV12-3/TRBV12-4
CDR3 protein: ASSAGLRAEKLF

J gene: TRBJ2-3
V gene: TRBV9
CDR3 protein: ASSVGGTGPDTQY

J gene: TRBJ2-1
V gene: TRBV20-1
CDR3 protein: SARGQIYNEQF

J gene: TRBJ2-5
V gene: TRBV28
CDR3 protein: ASRAGLAGGPGETQY

J gene: TRBJ2-1
V gene: TRBV6-1
CDR3 protein: ASRVAGGSSYNEQF

J gene: TRBJ2-7
V gene: TRBV20-1
CDR3 protein: SARGASSYEQY

J gene: TRBJ2-5
V gene: TRBV2
CDR3 protein: ASNRSPRGQHQRQETQY

J gene: TRBJ2-1
V gene: TRBV20-1
CDR3 protein: SAMSSSFYNEQF

J gene: TRBJ2-7
V gene: TRBV20-1
CDR3 protein: SAIGQGAFEQY

J gene: TRBJ1-4
V gene: TRBV20-1
CDR3 protein: SARVGADHTTNEKLF

J gene: TRBJ2-1
V gene: TRBV27
CDR3 protein: ASSPLAGAYNEQF

J gene: TRBJ1-5
V gene: TRBV27
CDR3 protein: ASRPGQVDQPQH

J gene: TRBJ2-1
V gene: TRBV5-5
CDR3 protein: ASSRPDRAYYNEQF

J gene: TRBJ2-2
V gene: TRBV2
CDR3 protein: ASRPDSGRYTGELF

J gene: TRBJ2-1
V gene: TRBV14
CDR3 protein: ASSRGTGYGNEQF

J gene: TRBJ1-1
V gene: TRBV20-1
CDR3 protein: SADPTGMNTEAF

J gene: TRBJ2-1
V gene: TRBV6-1
CDR3 protein: ASSPLGLAGAYNEQF

J gene: TRBJ2-7
V gene: TRBV6-1
CDR3 protein: ASSLPLAGDDEQY

J gene: TRBJ2-7
V gene: TRBV6-5
CDR3 protein: ASSYFQPLAGGLSSYEQY

J gene: TRBJ2-1
V gene: TRBV5-6
CDR3 protein: ASSTPTGSYNEQF

J gene: TRBJ2-3
V gene: TRBV5-1
CDR3 protein: ASSGRITDTQY

J gene: TRBJ2-1
V gene: TRBV2
CDR3 protein: ASSEDRGRDEQF

J gene: TRBJ2-1
V gene: TRBV20-1
CDR3 protein: SAIRGRGGNEQF

J gene: TRBJ2-7
V gene: TRBV6-2/TRBV6-3
CDR3 protein: ASRLSEGNEQY

J gene: TRBJ2-6
V gene: TRBV12-3/TRBV12-4
CDR3 protein: ASSLQGLSSGANVLT

J gene: TRBJ2-1
V gene: TRBV12-3/TRBV12-4
CDR3 protein: ASSFRQGAGQF

J gene: TRBJ2-7
V gene: TRBV28
CDR3 protein: ASQKGIYEQY

J gene: TRBJ2-1
V gene: TRBV28
CDR3 protein: ASSPGLAGVGTI

J gene: TRBJ2-1
V gene: TRBV20-1
CDR3 protein: SAKGTLNEQF

J gene: TRBJ2-7
V gene: TRBV27
CDR3 protein: ASSFGQGSYEQY

J gene: TRBJ2-7
V gene: TRBV28
CDR3 protein: ASSKSTSGGRYEQY

J gene: TRBJ2-1
V gene: TRBV19
CDR3 protein: ASSPTSGRALIEQF